These T cell receptor beta chains were read from a single sample in a study of chemoradiotherapy in HPV16-positive cancers. Libraries were prepared by immunoSEQ multiplex PCR; TCRdb keeps only in-frame clonotypes and omits some of them. The sample holds approximately 12,000 clones, about three fifths seen once. The specimen was obtained from a patient who underwent chemoradiotherapy. The receptors originated from a human donor with HPV-associated anogenital cancer. The conserved cysteine and the conserved F or W are not part of the CDR3 here. Fields, in order: V gene, CDR3 protein.

V gene: TRBV14; CDR3 protein: ASSQYMSTGELF
V gene: TRBV5-8; CDR3 protein: ASSSMGPAKNIQY
V gene: TRBV6-5; CDR3 protein: ASSYQNTGELF
V gene: TRBV6-6; CDR3 protein: ASSYVEGVYGYT
V gene: TRBV5-1; CDR3 protein: ASSAVTGTYEQY
V gene: TRBV7-2; CDR3 protein: ASSPPDQPQH
V gene: TRBV7-2; CDR3 protein: ASSIGTEAF
V gene: TRBV5-1; CDR3 protein: ASSFVQGGQPQH
V gene: TRBV14; CDR3 protein: ASSRRTYEQY
V gene: TRBV19; CDR3 protein: ASSMTWTGELF
V gene: TRBV4-2; CDR3 protein: ASSHEITGTNTEAF
V gene: TRBV19; CDR3 protein: ASSGGFGTDTQY
V gene: TRBV6-4; CDR3 protein: ASSEGSGPGGYT
V gene: TRBV7-9; CDR3 protein: ASSLTSGYTYEQY
V gene: TRBV19; CDR3 protein: ASSTQGRAGAF
V gene: TRBV4-2; CDR3 protein: ASSPQQGAGETQY
V gene: TRBV10-1; CDR3 protein: ASSESGGSTDTQY
V gene: TRBV11-3; CDR3 protein: ASSLVPTPGDHSYNSPLH
V gene: TRBV19; CDR3 protein: ASTVGQTYEQY
V gene: TRBV5-8; CDR3 protein: ASSYPSLGGYEQY
V gene: TRBV27; CDR3 protein: ASSLIPPDTQY
V gene: TRBV25-1; CDR3 protein: ASTTASGTMYTDTQY
V gene: TRBV28; CDR3 protein: ASSTGSTEAF
V gene: TRBV14; CDR3 protein: ASSQEGTAKRPLH
V gene: TRBV25-1; CDR3 protein: ASKSFHGINETQY
V gene: TRBV4-1; CDR3 protein: ASSQESSGGSYNEQF
V gene: TRBV11-2; CDR3 protein: ASSKSLGRLNTEAF
V gene: TRBV9; CDR3 protein: ASNGGTGGFNEQF
V gene: TRBV5-1; CDR3 protein: ASSPAVDEKLF
V gene: TRBV13; CDR3 protein: ASSFVKRGGQADTQY
V gene: TRBV30; CDR3 protein: AWSVGGSGTHNSPLH
V gene: TRBV7-9; CDR3 protein: ASSRDPSHEQF
V gene: TRBV2; CDR3 protein: ASRETSVRNEQF
V gene: TRBV5-6; CDR3 protein: ASRGQLNEKLF
V gene: TRBV30; CDR3 protein: AWSDGFNEKLF
V gene: TRBV28; CDR3 protein: ASRVGDSRVYNEQF
V gene: TRBV9; CDR3 protein: ASSLYNEQF
V gene: TRBV28; CDR3 protein: ASREEGVRYGYT
V gene: TRBV5-1; CDR3 protein: ASSLLAGGGEQF
V gene: TRBV6-5; CDR3 protein: ASSPQGYNEQF
V gene: TRBV5-4; CDR3 protein: ASTSDGSYNEQF
V gene: TRBV30; CDR3 protein: AWTAGDTGELF
V gene: TRBV5-8; CDR3 protein: ASSYGGMSNQPQH
V gene: TRBV29-1; CDR3 protein: SVDGGTNTGELF
V gene: TRBV2; CDR3 protein: ASGFAEETQY
V gene: TRBV7-6; CDR3 protein: ASSLGAVNEKLF
V gene: TRBV4-2; CDR3 protein: ASSPILAGVVYNEQF
V gene: TRBV6-5; CDR3 protein: ASSYRVDRPWEQY
V gene: TRBV5-5; CDR3 protein: ASSLDRREQY
V gene: TRBV5-1; CDR3 protein: ASSWGRNSYNEQF
V gene: TRBV27; CDR3 protein: ASSLIGRGWF
V gene: TRBV10-3; CDR3 protein: AISGSPETEAF
V gene: TRBV5-4; CDR3 protein: ASSLDYGPYYEQY